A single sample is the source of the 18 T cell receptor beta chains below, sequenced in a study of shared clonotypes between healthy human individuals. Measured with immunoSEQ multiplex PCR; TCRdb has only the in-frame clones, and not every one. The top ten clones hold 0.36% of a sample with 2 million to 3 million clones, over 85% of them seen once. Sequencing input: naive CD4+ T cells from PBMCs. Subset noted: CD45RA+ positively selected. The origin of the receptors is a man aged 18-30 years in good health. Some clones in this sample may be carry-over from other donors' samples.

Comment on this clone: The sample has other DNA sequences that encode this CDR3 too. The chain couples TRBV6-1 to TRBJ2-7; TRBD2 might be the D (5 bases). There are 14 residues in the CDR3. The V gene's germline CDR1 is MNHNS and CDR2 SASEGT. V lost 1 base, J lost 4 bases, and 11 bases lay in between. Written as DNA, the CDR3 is TGTGCCAGCAGTGAAGTGGCTAGCAGTTACGAGCAGTACTTC. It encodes CASSEVASSYEQYF.

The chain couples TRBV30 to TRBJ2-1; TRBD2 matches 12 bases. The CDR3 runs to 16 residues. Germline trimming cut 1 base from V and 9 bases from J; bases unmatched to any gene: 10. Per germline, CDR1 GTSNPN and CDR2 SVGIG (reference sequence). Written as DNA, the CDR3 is TGTGCCTGGAGTGGGCTAGCGGGAGGGTTGGGGAGTGAGCAGTTCTTC. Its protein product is CAWSGLAGGLGSEQFF.

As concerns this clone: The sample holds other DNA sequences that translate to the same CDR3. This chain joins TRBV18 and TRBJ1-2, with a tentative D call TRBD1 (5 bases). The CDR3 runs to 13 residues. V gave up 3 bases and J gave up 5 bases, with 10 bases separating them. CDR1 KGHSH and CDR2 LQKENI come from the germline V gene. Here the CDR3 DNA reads TGTGCCAGCTCACCTTTGGGGGGTTATGGCTACACCTTC. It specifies CASSPLGGYGYTF.

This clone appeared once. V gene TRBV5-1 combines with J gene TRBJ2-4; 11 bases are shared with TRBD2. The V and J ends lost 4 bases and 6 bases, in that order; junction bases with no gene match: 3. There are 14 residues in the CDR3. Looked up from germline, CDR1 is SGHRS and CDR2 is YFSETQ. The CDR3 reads CASSPGLAGNIQYF. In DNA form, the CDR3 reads TGCGCCAGCAGCCCTGGACTAGCGGGAAACATTCAGTACTTC.

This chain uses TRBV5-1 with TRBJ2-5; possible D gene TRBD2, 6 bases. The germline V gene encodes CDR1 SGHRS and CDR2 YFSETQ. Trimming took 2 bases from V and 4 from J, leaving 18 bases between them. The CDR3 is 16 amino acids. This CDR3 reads CASSLGGFPLGETQYF. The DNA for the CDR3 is TGCGCCAGCAGCTTAGGAGGGTTCCCTTTGGGAGAGACCCAGTACTTC.

The CDR3 region has the DNA TGTGCCAGCAGTTTATCGGGGGGGGTAGCGGGCCTTGTATCCTACGAGCAGTACTTC. This encodes CASSLSGGVAGLVSYEQYF. The chain is built from TRBV27 and TRBJ2-7; TRBD2 matches 7 bases. From germline, CDR1 is MNHEY and CDR2 SMNVEV (reference sequence). The V and J ends lost 0 bases and 1 base, in that order; junction bases with no gene match: 15. The CDR3 loop spans 19 amino acids.

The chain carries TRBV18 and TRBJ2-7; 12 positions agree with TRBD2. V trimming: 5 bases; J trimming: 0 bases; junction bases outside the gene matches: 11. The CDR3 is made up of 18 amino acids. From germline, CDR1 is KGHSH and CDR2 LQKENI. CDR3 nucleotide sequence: TGTGCCAGCTCAACCCTTCTTTCGACTAGCGGGAGCTCCTACGAGCAGTACTTC. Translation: CASSTLLSTSGSSYEQYF.

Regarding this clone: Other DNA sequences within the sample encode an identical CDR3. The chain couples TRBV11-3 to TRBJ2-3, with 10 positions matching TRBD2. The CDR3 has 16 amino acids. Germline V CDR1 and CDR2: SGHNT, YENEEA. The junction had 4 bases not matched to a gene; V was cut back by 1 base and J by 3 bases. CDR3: CASSLGASGGTDTQYF. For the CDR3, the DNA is TGTGCCAGCAGCTTAGGGGCTAGCGGGGGAACAGATACGCAGTATTTT.

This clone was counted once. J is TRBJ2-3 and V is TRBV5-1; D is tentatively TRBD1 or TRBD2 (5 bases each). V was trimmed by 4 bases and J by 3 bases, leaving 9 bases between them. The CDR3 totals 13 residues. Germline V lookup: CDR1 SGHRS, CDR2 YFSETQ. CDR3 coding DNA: TGCGCCAGCAGCGGTTGGGGGACAGATACGCAGTATTTT. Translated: CASSGWGTDTQYF.

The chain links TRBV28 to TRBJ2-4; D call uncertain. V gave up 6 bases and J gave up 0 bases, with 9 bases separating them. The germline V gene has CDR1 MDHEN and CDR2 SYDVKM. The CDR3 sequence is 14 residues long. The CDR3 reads CASREDLAKNIQYF. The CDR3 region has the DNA TGTGCCAGCAGAGAGGACCTAGCCAAAAACATTCAGTACTTC.

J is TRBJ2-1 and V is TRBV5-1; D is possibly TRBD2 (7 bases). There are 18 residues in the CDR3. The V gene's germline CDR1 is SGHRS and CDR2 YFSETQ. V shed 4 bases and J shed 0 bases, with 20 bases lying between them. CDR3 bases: TGCGCCAGCAGCGCCCGGGGGGCGGATTCCAGCTCCTACAATGAGCAGTTCTTC. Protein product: CASSARGADSSSYNEQFF.

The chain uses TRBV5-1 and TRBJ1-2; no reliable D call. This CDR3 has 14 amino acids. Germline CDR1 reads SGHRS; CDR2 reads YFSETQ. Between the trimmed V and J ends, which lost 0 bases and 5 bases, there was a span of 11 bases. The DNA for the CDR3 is TGCGCCAGCAGCTTGGAAGGGCCACTGTATGGCTACACCTTC. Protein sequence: CASSLEGPLYGYTF.

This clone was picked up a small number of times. The CDR3 spells CASSSRQSRKYGYTF. The CDR3 nucleotides are TGTGCCAGCAGCAGTCGACAGTCTCGGAAGTATGGCTACACCTTC. The chain recombines TRBV28 with TRBJ1-2, with D possibly TRBD1 on 5 matching bases. There are 15 residues in the CDR3. V gave up 6 bases and J gave up 5 bases, with 19 bases separating them. CDR1 is MDHEN, CDR2 SYDVKM, per germline.

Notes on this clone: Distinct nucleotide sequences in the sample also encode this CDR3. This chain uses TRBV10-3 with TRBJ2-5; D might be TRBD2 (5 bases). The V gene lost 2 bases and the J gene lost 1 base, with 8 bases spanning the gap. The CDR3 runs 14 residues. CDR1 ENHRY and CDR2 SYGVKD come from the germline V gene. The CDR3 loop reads CAISERGSQETQYF. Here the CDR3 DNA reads TGTGCCATCAGTGAGCGGGGTAGCCAAGAGACCCAGTACTTC.

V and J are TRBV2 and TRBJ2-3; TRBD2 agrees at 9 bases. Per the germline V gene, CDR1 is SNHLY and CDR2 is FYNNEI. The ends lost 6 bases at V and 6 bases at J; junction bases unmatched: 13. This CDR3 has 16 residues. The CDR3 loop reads CASRVGIAGVIDTQYF. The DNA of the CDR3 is TGTGCCAGCAGGGTTGGGATAGCGGGAGTTATCGATACGCAGTATTTT. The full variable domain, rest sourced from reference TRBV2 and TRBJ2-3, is EPEVTQTPSHQVTQMGQEVILRCVPISNHLYFYWYRQILGQKVEFLVSFYNNEISEKSEIFDDQFSVERPDGSNFTLKIRSTKLEDSAMYFCASRVGIAGVIDTQYFGPGTRLTVL.

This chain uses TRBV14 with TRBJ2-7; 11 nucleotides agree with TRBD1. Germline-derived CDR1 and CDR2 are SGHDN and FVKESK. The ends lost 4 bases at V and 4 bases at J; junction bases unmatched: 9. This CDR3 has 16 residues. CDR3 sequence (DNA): TGTGCCAGCAGCCGAATTGGGACAGGGGGTAGGTACGAGCAGTACTTC. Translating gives CASSRIGTGGRYEQYF.

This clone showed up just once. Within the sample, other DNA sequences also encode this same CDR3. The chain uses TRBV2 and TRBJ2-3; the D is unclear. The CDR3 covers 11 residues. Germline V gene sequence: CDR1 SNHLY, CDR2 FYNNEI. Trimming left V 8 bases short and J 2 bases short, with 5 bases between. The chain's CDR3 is CASGNTDTQYF. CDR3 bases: TGTGCCAGCGGAAACACAGATACGCAGTATTTT.

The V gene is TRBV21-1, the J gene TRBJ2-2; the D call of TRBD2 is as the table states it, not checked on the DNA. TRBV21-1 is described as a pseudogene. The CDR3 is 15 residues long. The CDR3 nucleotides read TGTGCCAGCAGCAATAGCGGGTCGAACACCGGGGAGCTGTTTTTT. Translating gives CASSNSGSNTGELFF.